The 29 T cell receptor beta chains presented below share a single source sample, sequenced in a study of cytomegalovirus exposure and HLA in healthy donors. This PCR relied on a set of 60 Vbeta primers and 13 Jbeta primers. Assay used: immunoSEQ multiplex PCR; TCRdb lists only in-frame clones, some missing. This sample has a few hundred thousand clones; 80% to 95% occur once, and the top ten carry 1.5% to 2%. Sample: PBMCs. The receptors come from a girl aged 2 to 10 in good health and CMV-seronegative.

The J gene is TRBJ2-1, the V gene TRBV9, with 11 bases matching TRBD2. The germline CDR1 and CDR2 sequences are SGDLS and YYNGEE. The CDR3 runs 16 residues. V shed 3 bases and J 3 bases; nucleotides not matched to a gene: 5. The CDR3 reads CASSGLSGGDYNEQFF. DNA for the CDR3: TGTGCCAGCAGCGGCCTTAGCGGGGGGGACTACAATGAGCAGTTCTTC.

The chain has TRBV11-2 and TRBJ2-1, with 8 bases lining up with TRBD2. Losses at the gene ends were 3 bases for V and 1 base for J; bases not matched to a gene: 5. Germline V lookup: CDR1 SGHAT, CDR2 FQNNGV. The CDR3 covers 16 residues. Here the CDR3 reads CASSLGAGVSYNEQFF. CDR3 nucleotide sequence: TGTGCCAGCAGCTTGGGAGCGGGAGTATCCTACAATGAGCAGTTCTTC.

This chain uses TRBV10-2 with TRBJ1-5; TRBD1 might be the D (5 bases). With 8 bases removed from V and 0 bases from J, the gap between germline ends came to 8 bases. Germline CDR1 is WSHSY and CDR2 is SAAADI. This CDR3 has 13 amino acids. The CDR3 sequence: CASGAYSNQPQHF. The CDR3 region has the DNA TGCGCCAGCGGGGCCTATAGCAATCAGCCCCAGCATTTT.

This clone was detected only once. The chain has TRBV19 and TRBJ2-2, with TRBD2 as a possible D gene (5 bases). V shed 0 bases and J shed 4 bases, with 6 bases lying between them. CDR3 length: 14 amino acids. Germline-derived CDR1 and CDR2 are LNHDA and SQIVND (reference sequence). The CDR3 nucleotides read TGTGCCAGTAGTATAGAGGGGAGCACCGGGGAGCTGTTTTTT. This translates into CASSIEGSTGELFF.

The gene calls are TRBV30 and TRBJ2-5, with D possibly matching TRBD1 (5 bases). Germline loops: CDR1 GTSNPN, CDR2 SVGIG (reference sequence). The V gene lost 0 bases and the J gene lost 5 bases, with 10 bases spanning the gap. CDR3 length: 13 residues. The CDR3 DNA follows: TGTGCCTGGAGTGTGACAGTGTTGGAGACCCAGTACTTC. This encodes CAWSVTVLETQYF.

The V gene is TRBV19, the J gene TRBJ2-1, with TRBD1 as a possible D gene (6 bases). The germline gives CDR1 LNHDA, CDR2 SQIVND (reference sequence). The V and J ends lost 3 bases and 8 bases respectively, with 14 bases between them. The CDR3 covers 14 residues. The CDR3 sequence is CASSIGTGWDEQFF. The CDR3 DNA follows: TGTGCCAGTAGTATCGGCACAGGGTGGGATGAGCAGTTCTTC.

V gene TRBV30 combines with J gene TRBJ2-5, with 8 bases identical to TRBD1. Germline CDR1 and CDR2: GTSNPN and SVGIG (reference sequence). V gave up 2 bases and J gave up 1 base; unmatched junction bases: 6. The CDR3 loop spans 15 amino acids. CDR3 in DNA: TGTGCCTGGAGTCGGTGGACAGGGACCCAAGAGACCCAGTACTTC. Its protein is CAWSRWTGTQETQYF.

The chain joins TRBV10-1 to TRBJ1-1; possibly TRBD1 for D (5 bases). In germline, CDR1 is WNHNN, CDR2 SYGVQD (reference sequence). The CDR3 covers 13 residues. The ends were cut back, 3 bases at V and 5 bases at J, with 10 bases in the middle. The CDR3 DNA is TGCGCCAGCAGTGATAGGGGTCGGACTGAAGCTTTCTTT. It encodes CASSDRGRTEAFF.

The chain combines TRBV7-9 with TRBJ1-1; the match to TRBD1 covers 7 bases. The trim removed 6 bases at V and 4 bases at J, leaving 8 bases unmatched. Germline V lookup: CDR1 SEHNR, CDR2 FQNEAQ (reference sequence). The CDR3 has 14 residues. CDR3 nucleotides: TGTGCCAGCAGATCGACGACAGGGAGCACTGAAGCTTTCTTT. It yields the protein CASRSTTGSTEAFF.

A remark on this clone: Other DNA sequences from this sample encode an identical CDR3 as well. The rearrangement uses TRBV5-1 and TRBJ1-1; possible D gene TRBD1, 5 bases. Deletions cut 1 base from V and 2 bases from J, with 9 bases between. The CDR3 totals 14 residues. Per the germline V gene, CDR1 is SGHRS and CDR2 is YFSETQ. CDR3 sequence: CASSLTGLNTEAFF. The CDR3 nucleotides are TGCGCCAGCAGCTTGACAGGACTAAACACTGAAGCTTTCTTT.

This clone has a single count. At one of its ends the junction is not consistent with the germline gene, which may arise from a read error. The sample contains more than one DNA sequence encoding this CDR3. The chain couples TRBV27 to TRBJ2-1; TRBD1 might be the D (5 bases). The CDR3 has 12 residues. CDR1 and CDR2 from the germline V gene are MNHEY and SMNVEV (reference sequence). CDR3 sequence (DNA): TGCGCCATAAGGGGCAGGACCAATGAGCAGTTCTTC. Translating it yields CAIRGRTNEQFF.

The sample holds one count of this clone. The chain combines TRBV5-1 with TRBJ2-1, with 8 bases identical to TRBD1. V gave up 2 bases and J gave up 4 bases; unmatched junction bases: 5. Germline lookup yields CDR1 SGHRS and CDR2 YFSETQ. This CDR3 has 15 residues. CDR3 amino acids: CASSLWGQVYNEQFF. In nucleotides, the CDR3 is TGCGCCAGCAGCTTATGGGGACAGGTTTACAATGAGCAGTTCTTC.

The chain couples TRBV7-2 to TRBJ1-1; D call uncertain. Germline lookup yields CDR1 SGHTA and CDR2 FQGNSA. The V end lost 1 base, the J end lost 11 bases, and 20 bases lay between the germline ends. The CDR3 loop spans 15 amino acids. This chain's CDR3 is CASSLVSGGLEEAFF. The CDR3 DNA is TGTGCCAGCAGCTTAGTCTCCGGCGGGCTAGAGGAGGCTTTCTTT.

The chain is built from TRBV7-9 and TRBJ1-1, with unresolved D. Germline lookup yields CDR1 SEHNR and CDR2 FQNEAQ (reference sequence). The V end lost 4 bases, the J end lost 1 base, and 13 bases lay between the germline ends. The CDR3 runs to 15 residues. The CDR3 DNA sequence: TGTGCCAGCAGCTCCTGGACTCCGGGGAACACTGAAGCTTTCTTT. Translating it yields CASSSWTPGNTEAFF.

Comments on this clone: At one boundary the junction diverges from the germline segment, which might be a read error. The chain combines TRBV7-9 with TRBJ2-2; TRBD2 agrees at 8 bases. The CDR3 runs 16 residues. Germline V lookup: CDR1 SEHNR, CDR2 FQNEAQ (reference sequence). The CDR3 sequence is CSSSPRGGHVTGELFF. The DNA for the CDR3 is TGTTCCAGCAGCCCCCGCGGGGGGCATGTCACCGGGGAGCTGTTTTTT.

This rearrangement joins TRBV5-5 to TRBJ2-7, with D possibly being TRBD2 (6 bases). CDR1 and CDR2 from the germline V gene are SGHKS and YYEKEE (reference sequence). Trimming pared 4 bases from V and 0 bases from J, leaving 14 bases between. The CDR3 loop spans 15 amino acids. For the CDR3, the DNA is TGTGCCAGCAGCCCTATGCCGGGAGCCTCCTACGAGCAGTACTTC. Residues: CASSPMPGASYEQYF.

The V call is TRBV4-1, the J call TRBJ1-5; D not resolved. CDR1 MGHRA and CDR2 YSYEKL come from the germline V gene. V shed 5 bases and J shed 6 bases, with 11 bases lying between them. The CDR3 length is 13 residues. Here the CDR3 DNA reads TGCGCCAGCAGCGCTCGGGCGGGTCAGCCCCAGCATTTT. Its protein product is CASSARAGQPQHF.

In nucleotides, the CDR3 is TGTGCCAGCCGACCTGTTGGGAGCTCCTACGAGCAGTACTTC. Translation gives CASRPVGSSYEQYF. The chain carries TRBV27 and TRBJ2-7; TRBD2 is a possible D gene (5 bases). This CDR3 has 14 residues. V lost 8 bases and J lost 0, with 14 bases in between. Looked up from germline, CDR1 is MNHEY and CDR2 is SMNVEV (reference sequence).

Comment on this clone: The junction departs from germline at one end; a sequencing error may be responsible. The gene calls are TRBV7-7 and TRBJ2-5, with TRBD1 matching over 7 bases. This CDR3 is built from 15 residues. Germline values: CDR1 SSHAT, CDR2 FNYEAQ (reference sequence). DNA of the CDR3: TGTGCTAGCAGCCCAACCGGGACAGAGCAAGAGACCCAGTACTTC. This codes for CASSPTGTEQETQYF.

This rearrangement joins TRBV10-1 to TRBJ2-3, with 12 bases identical to TRBD2. This CDR3 has 20 amino acids. Germline V lookup: CDR1 WNHNN, CDR2 SYGVQD (reference sequence). V shed 4 bases, J shed 4 bases, and the junction held 18 bases outside the gene matches. The CDR3 spells CASSAGGPLAGGPPPDTQYF. CDR3 DNA sequence: TGCGCCAGCAGTGCGGGGGGGCCCCTAGCGGGGGGGCCACCCCCAGATACGCAGTATTTT.

The rearrangement joins TRBV11-2 to TRBJ2-7, with TRBD1 as a possible D gene (5 bases). There are 14 residues in the CDR3. Germline V lookup: CDR1 SGHAT, CDR2 FQNNGV. Trimming pared 1 base from V and 3 bases from J, leaving 10 bases between. CDR3 amino acids: CASSLVAGNYEQYF. The DNA for the CDR3 is TGTGCCAGCAGCTTAGTCGCAGGGAACTACGAGCAGTACTTC. Combining the CDR3 with reference TRBV11-2 and TRBJ2-7 gives the whole variable domain EAGVAQSPRYKIIEKRQSVAFWCNPISGHATLYWYQQILGQGPKLLIQFQNNGVVDDSQLPKDRFSAERLKGVDSTLKIQPAKLEDSAVYLCASSLVAGNYEQYFGPGTRLTVT.

The CDR3 DNA reads as TGTGCCAGCAGCTTGGTACTAGCGGGGGGGACGCAGTATTTT. Amino acids: CASSLVLAGGTQYF. The chain couples TRBV5-4 to TRBJ2-3, with 13 bases fitting TRBD2. CDR1 is SGHNT, CDR2 YYREEE, per germline (reference sequence). The CDR3 has 14 amino acids. The J segment lost 9 bases and the V segment lost 0 bases, leaving 1 base of the junction unmatched.

The CDR3 loop reads CASSPAVNTEAFF. The CDR3 DNA follows: TGTGCCAGCTCACCCGCAGTGAACACTGAAGCTTTCTTT. This chain uses TRBV18 with TRBJ1-1; D is uncertain. The V end was cut by 3 bases, the J end by 0 bases, with 5 bases between. Germline assignment: CDR1 KGHSH and CDR2 LQKENI. The CDR3 is made up of 13 amino acids.

This clone was picked up a small number of times. V and J are TRBV29-1 and TRBJ2-3; TRBD1 agrees at 9 bases. From germline, CDR1 is SQVTM and CDR2 ANQGSEA. This CDR3 spans 13 amino acids. With 7 bases clipped from V and 4 bases from J, the junction kept 6 bases outside the gene matches. The CDR3 region is CSAGQGVSDTQYF. The CDR3 coding sequence is TGCAGCGCGGGACAGGGAGTATCAGATACGCAGTATTTT.

The chain links TRBV28 to TRBJ1-4; D is unclear. Trimming shortened V by 5 bases and J by 0 bases, and 4 bases separated the two germline ends. The CDR3 is 13 residues long. Germline V gene lookup returns CDR1 MDHEN and CDR2 SYDVKM. Written as DNA, the CDR3 is TGTGCCAGCAGTCCTTCAACTAATGAAAAACTGTTTTTT. Translated, it gives CASSPSTNEKLFF.

The chain links TRBV27 to TRBJ2-7, with D possibly matching TRBD2 (5 bases). CDR3 length: 14 residues. The ends were cut back, 5 bases at V and 7 bases at J, with 18 bases in the middle. From germline, CDR1 is MNHEY and CDR2 SMNVEV (reference sequence). Here the CDR3 reads CASSLTTDSREQYF. DNA for the CDR3: TGTGCCAGCAGTCTTACAACGGACTCCCGGGAGCAGTACTTC.

This clone showed up just a few times. The chain couples TRBV27 to TRBJ1-1, with D perhaps matching TRBD1 (5 bases). V lost 0 bases and J 4 bases, leaving 12 bases between the germline ends. The CDR3 consists of 15 residues. CDR1 and CDR2 from the germline V gene are MNHEY and SMNVEV (reference sequence). For the CDR3, the DNA is TGTGCCAGCAGTTTATCTCGGGGGGGGACCACTGAAGCTTTCTTT. It specifies CASSLSRGGTTEAFF.

The V and J genes are TRBV27 and TRBJ2-5; TRBD1 matches at 10 bases. The J call is in doubt because the DNA end fits TRBJ2-7 better. The CDR3 length is 15 residues. Germline assignment: CDR1 MNHEY and CDR2 SMNVEV (reference sequence). CDR3 nucleotide sequence: TGTGCCAGCAGTTTATCTCGGACAGGGGGCTACGAGCAGTACTTC. Its translation: CASSLSRTGGYEQYF.

V and J are TRBV28 and TRBJ2-3, with D tentatively TRBD1 (6 bases). V was trimmed by 6 bases and J by 0 bases, leaving 10 bases between them. This CDR3 comprises 14 residues. Germline CDR1 MDHEN, CDR2 SYDVKM. The CDR3 DNA reads as TGTGCCAGCAGGCTAGGGACAAGCACAGATACGCAGTATTTT. It encodes CASRLGTSTDTQYF.